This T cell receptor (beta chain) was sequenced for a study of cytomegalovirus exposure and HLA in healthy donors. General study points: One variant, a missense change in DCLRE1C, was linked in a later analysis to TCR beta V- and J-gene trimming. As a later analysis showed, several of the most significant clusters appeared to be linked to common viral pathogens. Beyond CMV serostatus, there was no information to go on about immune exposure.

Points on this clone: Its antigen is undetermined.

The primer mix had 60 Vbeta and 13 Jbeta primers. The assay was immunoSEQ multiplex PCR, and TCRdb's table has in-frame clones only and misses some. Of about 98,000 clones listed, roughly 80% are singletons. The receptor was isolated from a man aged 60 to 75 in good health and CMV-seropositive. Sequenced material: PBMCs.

The CDR3 loop is CASSGGGYEQYF. CDR3 bases: TGTGCCAGCTCAGGCGGGGGCTACGAGCAGTACTTC. The chain couples TRBV18 to TRBJ2-7; TRBD2 aligns across 7 bases. The junction had 1 base not matched to a gene; V was cut back by 5 bases and J by 3 bases. The CDR3 contains 12 residues. CDR1 and CDR2 from the germline V gene are KGHSH and LQKENI.